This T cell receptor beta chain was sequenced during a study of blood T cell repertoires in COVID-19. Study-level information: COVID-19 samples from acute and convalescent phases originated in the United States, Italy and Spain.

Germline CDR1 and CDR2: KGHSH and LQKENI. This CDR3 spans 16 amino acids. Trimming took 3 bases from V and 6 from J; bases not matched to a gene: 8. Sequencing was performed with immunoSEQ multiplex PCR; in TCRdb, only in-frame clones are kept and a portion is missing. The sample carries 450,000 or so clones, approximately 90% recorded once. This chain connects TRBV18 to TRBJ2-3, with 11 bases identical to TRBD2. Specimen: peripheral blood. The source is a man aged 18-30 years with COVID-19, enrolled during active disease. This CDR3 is CASSPSSGGNEDTQYF. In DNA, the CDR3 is TGTGCCAGCTCACCGTCTAGCGGGGGGAATGAGGATACGCAGTATTTT.